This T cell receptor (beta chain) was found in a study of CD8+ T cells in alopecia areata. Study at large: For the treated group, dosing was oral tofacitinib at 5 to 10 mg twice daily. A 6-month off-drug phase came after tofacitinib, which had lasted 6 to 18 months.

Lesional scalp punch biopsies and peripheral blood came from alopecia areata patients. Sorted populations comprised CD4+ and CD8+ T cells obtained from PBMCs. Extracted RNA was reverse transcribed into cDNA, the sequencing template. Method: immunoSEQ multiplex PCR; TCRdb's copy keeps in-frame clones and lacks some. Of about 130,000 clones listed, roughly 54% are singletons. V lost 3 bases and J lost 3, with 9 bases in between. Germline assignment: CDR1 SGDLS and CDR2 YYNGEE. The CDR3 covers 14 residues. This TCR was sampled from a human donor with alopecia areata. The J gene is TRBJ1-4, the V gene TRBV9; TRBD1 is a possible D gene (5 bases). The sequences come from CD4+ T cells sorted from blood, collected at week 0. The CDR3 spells CASSAGPPNEKLFF. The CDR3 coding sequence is TGTGCCAGCAGCGCAGGGCCGCCTAATGAAAAACTGTTTTTT.